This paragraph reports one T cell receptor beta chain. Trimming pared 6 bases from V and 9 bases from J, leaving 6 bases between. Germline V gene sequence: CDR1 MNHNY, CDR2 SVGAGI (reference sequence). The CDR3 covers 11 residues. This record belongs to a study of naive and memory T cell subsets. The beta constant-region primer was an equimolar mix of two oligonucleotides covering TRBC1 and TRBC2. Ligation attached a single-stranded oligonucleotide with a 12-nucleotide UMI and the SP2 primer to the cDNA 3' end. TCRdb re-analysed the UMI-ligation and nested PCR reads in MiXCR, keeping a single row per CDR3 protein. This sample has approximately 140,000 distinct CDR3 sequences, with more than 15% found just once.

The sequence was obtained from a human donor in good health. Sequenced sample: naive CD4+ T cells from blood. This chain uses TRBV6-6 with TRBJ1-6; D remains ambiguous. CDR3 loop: CASRQISPLHF. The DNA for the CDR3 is TGTGCCAGCAGGCAGATTTCACCCCTCCACTTT.